This T cell receptor beta chain was documented in a study of post-analysis software for immune sequencing data. Study-wide results and limits: Compared with controls, patients had more of 4 or 5 TRBV segments, including TRBV5-6, TRBV5-1 and TRBV20-1.

This clonotype came up many times. Antigen: not known. An end of the junction does not agree with germline; a read error may underlie this. TCR beta cDNA libraries included unique molecular identifiers. TCRdb reanalysed the PCR reads using MiXCR and keeps one entry per CDR3 protein. This table holds hundreds of thousands of distinct CDR3 sequences, approximately 46% found once. Germline loops: CDR1 SGHRS, CDR2 YFSETQ. The CDR3 runs to 15 residues. Sequenced material: blood. The chain uses TRBV5-1 and TRBJ2-1, with 8 positions matching TRBD1. The source of this sequence is a girl aged 10 to 17 with multiple sclerosis. DNA for the CDR3: TGTGCCAGCAGCTTAGGGACAGGCTCCTACAATGAGCAGTTCTTC. Its translation is CASSLGTGSYNEQFF.